This entry features one T cell receptor (beta chain) sequence. Antigen specificity is unknown. The record originates from a study of CD4 T cells in relation to SARS-CoV-2 and coronaviruses. Background on the study: ViraFEST: approximately 10-day antigen culture of PBMCs, then TCR beta CDR3 sequencing. Convalescent patients were under 10 males and a few females; two were Hispanic.

The CDR3 length is 12 residues. The germline V gene has CDR1 MNHEY and CDR2 SVGAGI. Trimming removed 2 bases at V and 6 bases at J, with 4 bases between. Repertoires were generated with immunoSEQ multiplex PCR, while TCRdb's copy carries only in-frame clones and drops some. The repertoire holds about 36,000 clones, with approximately 80% as singletons. Sequencing used naive CD4+ T cells from PBMCs, cultured in vitro. Subset indicated: naive CD4+ T cells isolated by negative enrichment. The V and J genes are TRBV6-5 and TRBJ2-2, with unresolved D. This TCR was recovered from an adult with COVID-19. CDR3 bases: TGTGCCAGCAGTTACATGGCCGGGGAGCTGTTTTTT. Its translation is CASSYMAGELFF.